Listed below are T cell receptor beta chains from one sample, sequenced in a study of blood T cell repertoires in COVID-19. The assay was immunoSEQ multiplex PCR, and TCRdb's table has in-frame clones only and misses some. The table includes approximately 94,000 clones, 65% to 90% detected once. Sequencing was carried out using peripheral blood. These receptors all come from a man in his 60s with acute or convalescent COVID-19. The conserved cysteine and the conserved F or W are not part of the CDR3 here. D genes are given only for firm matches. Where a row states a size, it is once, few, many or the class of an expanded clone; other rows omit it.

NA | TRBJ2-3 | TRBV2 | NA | ASSSGQLASDTQY
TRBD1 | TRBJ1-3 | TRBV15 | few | ATSRGGGQGATGNTIY
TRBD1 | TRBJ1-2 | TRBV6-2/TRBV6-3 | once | ASSYFGTGKGYGYT
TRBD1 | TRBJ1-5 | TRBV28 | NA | ASSSSGTGDQPQH
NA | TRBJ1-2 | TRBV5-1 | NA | ASSLDRNYGYT
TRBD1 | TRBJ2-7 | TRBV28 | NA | ASSSPRDRHYEQY
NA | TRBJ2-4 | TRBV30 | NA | AWSPLRALAKNIQY
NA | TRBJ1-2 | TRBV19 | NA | ATASRGTNYGYT
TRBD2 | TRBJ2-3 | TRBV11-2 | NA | ASSLGLAGGLTDTQY
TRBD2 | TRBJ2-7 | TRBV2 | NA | ARTGLAGEQY
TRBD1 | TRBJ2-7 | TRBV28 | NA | ASCTIGTGSSYEQY
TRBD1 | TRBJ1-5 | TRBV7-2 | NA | ASSPDRGNQPQH
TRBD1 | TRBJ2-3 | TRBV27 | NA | ASSPRGWTGGDTDTQY
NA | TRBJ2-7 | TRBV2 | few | ASKTSMSSYEQY
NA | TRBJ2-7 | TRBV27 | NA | ASSLRGQNYEGQY
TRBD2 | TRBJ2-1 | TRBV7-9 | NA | ASSHSGSFYNEQF
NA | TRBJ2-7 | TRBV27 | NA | ASSFRQGSYEQY
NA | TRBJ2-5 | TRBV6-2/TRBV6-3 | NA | ASSYGAKETQY
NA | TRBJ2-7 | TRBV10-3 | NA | AISDLGPGGQY
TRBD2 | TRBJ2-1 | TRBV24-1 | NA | ATSDGTRKYNEQF
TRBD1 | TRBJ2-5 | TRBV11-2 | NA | ASSSRQGNRETQY
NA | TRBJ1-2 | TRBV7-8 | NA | ASSLQDLQGYT
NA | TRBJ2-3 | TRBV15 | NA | ATSRDRSNTDTQY
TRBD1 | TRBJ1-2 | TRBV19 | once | ASLNTGTGGKPYGYT
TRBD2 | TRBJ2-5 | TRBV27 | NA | ASSPGPGLAEETQY